This is a list of T cell receptor beta chains from one sample in a study of cytomegalovirus exposure and HLA in healthy donors. Clones were sequenced by immunoSEQ multiplex PCR, and TCRdb holds only the in-frame ones, with some missing. The sample shows 45,000 to 65,000 clones, about 82% of them seen only once. The sequenced material came from PBMCs. The receptor source for this set is a man aged 25 to 40 in good health and CMV-seronegative. Each CDR3 is given with its conserved first and last residue. D genes are given only for firm matches. The size entry is marked missing in some rows and otherwise reads once, few, many or a size class.

j_call | clone_size | d_call | v_call | cdr3_aa | cdr3_nt
TRBJ2-2 | NA | TRBD2 | TRBV15 | CATSGGFLAGGPKAGELFF | TGTGCCACCAGCGGGGGGTTTCTAGCGGGAGGGCCAAAGGCCGGGGAGCTGTTTTTT
TRBJ2-5 | few | NA | TRBV5-6 | CASSFGLPETQYF | TGTGCCAGCAGCTTTGGACTACCGGAGACCCAGTACTTC
TRBJ1-4 | NA | NA | TRBV2 | CASSTHGVREKLFF | TGTGCCAGCAGTACACACGGGGTTCGTGAAAAACTGTTTTTT
TRBJ1-2 | NA | NA | TRBV28 | CASSPPGESFNYGYTF | TGTGCCAGCAGTCCCCCCGGGGAGAGCTTCAACTATGGCTACACCTTC
TRBJ1-5 | NA | TRBD1 | TRBV28 | CASSLRTGYQPQHF | TGTGCCAGCAGTTTGCGGACAGGGTATCAGCCCCAGCATTTT
TRBJ1-2 | NA | NA | TRBV4-2 | CASSQEGQGYPNGYTF | TGTGCCAGCAGCCAAGAAGGGCAGGGATATCCGAATGGCTACACCTTC
TRBJ2-7 | few | TRBD2 | TRBV19 | CASSIWFKSGGEVGEQYF | TGTGCCAGTAGTATTTGGTTCAAGAGCGGGGGGGAAGTAGGGGAGCAGTACTTC
TRBJ2-1 | NA | TRBD2 | TRBV10-3 | CAIAGEYREQFF | TGTGCCATCGCGGGGGAGTACCGGGAGCAGTTCTTC
TRBJ2-2 | NA | TRBD2 | TRBV27 | CASSLRVRGLAGEASNTGELFF | TGTGCCAGCAGTTTACGAGTTCGAGGGCTAGCGGGAGAGGCCTCGAACACCGGGGAGCTGTTTTTT
TRBJ2-2 | NA | TRBD2 | TRBV11-3 | CASSLGLRGSTGELFF | TGTGCCAGCAGCCTTGGGTTGCGGGGGTCCACCGGGGAGCTGTTTTTT
TRBJ2-1 | NA | TRBD1 | TRBV15 | CATSSPGQARNEQFF | TGTGCCACCAGCAGTCCGGGACAGGCTCGAAATGAGCAGTTCTTC
TRBJ1-2 | NA | NA | TRBV11-3 | CASSSQQAVDGYTF | TGTGCCAGCAGCTCCCAACAGGCGGTCGATGGCTACACCTTC
TRBJ2-5 | NA | NA | TRBV13 | CASSLGTFQETQYF | TGTGCCAGCAGCTTAGGGACATTTCAAGAGACCCAGTACTTC
TRBJ2-5 | NA | NA | TRBV5-1 | CASSLQETQYF | TGCGCCAGCAGCCTCCAAGAGACCCAGTACTTC
TRBJ1-1 | once | NA | TRBV7-2 | CASSLDRVFWTFF | TGTGCCAGCAGCTTAGACAGGGTTTTCTGGACTTTCTTT
TRBJ2-1 | NA | NA | TRBV7-9 | CASSQRVSSYNEQFF | TGTGCCAGCAGCCAGCGGGTGAGCTCCTACAATGAGCAGTTCTTC
TRBJ2-3 | few | TRBD2 | TRBV7-6 | CASGTSDTDTQYF | TGTGCCAGTGGGACTAGCGACACAGATACGCAGTATTTT
TRBJ1-1 | NA | NA | TRBV7-9 | CASSLALSFETANTEAFF | TGTGCCAGCAGCTTAGCGCTCAGTTTTGAGACAGCAAACACTGAAGCTTTCTTT
TRBJ2-1 | NA | TRBD1 | TRBV5-6 | CASSLGQGEGWEFF | TGTGCCAGCAGCTTGGGACAGGGGGAAGGATGGGAGTTCTTC
TRBJ2-6 | NA | NA | TRBV18 | CASSSRQSGANVLTF | TGTGCCAGCTCATCTCGACAGTCTGGGGCCAACGTCCTGACTTTC
TRBJ2-6 | few | TRBD2 | TRBV6-1 | CASSGERGRSGANVLTF | TGTGCCAGCAGTGGTGAGCGGGGTCGCTCTGGGGCCAACGTCCTGACTTTC
TRBJ1-4 | once | TRBD1 | TRBV10-3 | CAIRGQGRGGEKLFF | TGTGCCATCAGGGGACAGGGCCGAGGCGGTGAAAAACTGTTTTTT
TRBJ2-1 | NA | NA | TRBV11-3 | CASSLGGSYNEQFF | TGTGCCAGCAGCTTAGGAGGGTCCTACAATGAGCAGTTCTTC